The 21 T cell receptor beta chains reported below all come from one sample, sequenced in a study of cytomegalovirus exposure and HLA in healthy donors. 60 Vbeta and 13 Jbeta primers were used in PCR. Libraries were prepared by immunoSEQ multiplex PCR; TCRdb keeps only in-frame clonotypes and omits some of them. The repertoire holds 95,000 to 150,000 clones, with roughly a tenth as singletons. The specimen was PBMCs. These receptor sequences come from a woman aged 18 to 35 in good health and CMV-seropositive.

Only a few counts were recorded for this clone. This sequence joins TRBV9 and TRBJ1-2; D is unresolved. Trimming took off 3 bases at V and 4 bases at J, with 10 bases between the two ends. Germline CDR1 and CDR2: SGDLS and YYNGEE. CDR3 length equals 13 residues. The CDR3 is CASSDGVGYGYTF. The CDR3, as DNA: TGTGCCAGCAGCGACGGGGTTGGCTATGGCTACACCTTC. Based on the CDR3 plus reference TRBV9 and TRBJ1-2, the full variable domain is DSGVTQTPKHLITATGQRVTLRCSPRSGDLSVYWYQQSLDQGLQFLIQYYNGEERAKGNILERFSAQQFPDLHSELNLSSLELGDSALYFCASSDGVGYGYTFGSGTRLTVV.

The gene calls are TRBV11-3 and TRBJ1-2, with a weak D call TRBD1 (5 bases). Trimming pared 8 bases from V and 4 bases from J, leaving 14 bases between. This CDR3 comprises 13 residues. Per the germline V gene, CDR1 is SGHNT and CDR2 is YENEEA. The CDR3 loop is CASAGVEFYGYTF. The DNA of the CDR3 is TGTGCCAGCGCGGGGGTGGAATTCTATGGCTACACCTTC.

Only a few counts were recorded for this clone. The chain uses TRBV29-1 and TRBJ2-5, with D possibly TRBD2 on 5 matching bases. From germline, CDR1 is SQVTM and CDR2 ANQGSEA. Trimming took off 6 bases at V and 4 bases at J, with 12 bases between the two ends. The CDR3 runs to 12 residues. CDR3 bases: TGCAGCGTGGACTCGAATGGAGAGACCCAGTACTTC. Amino acids: CSVDSNGETQYF.

The genes are TRBV29-1 and TRBJ2-7, with TRBD2 matching 12 bases. The CDR3 consists of 15 residues. From germline, CDR1 is SQVTM and CDR2 ANQGSEA. V gave up 6 bases and J gave up 3 bases; unmatched junction bases: 9. Written as DNA, the CDR3 is TGCAGCGTGACTGGACTAGCGGGACCTAACTACGAGCAGTACTTC. It encodes CSVTGLAGPNYEQYF.

This clone was counted between two and nine times. The genes are TRBV7-8 and TRBJ1-5, with unresolved D. The CDR3 is 15 amino acids. Germline CDR1 SGHVS, CDR2 FQNEAQ. With 5 bases removed from V and 0 bases from J, the gap between germline ends came to 11 bases. CDR3: CASSLGVYSNQPQHF. DNA for the CDR3: TGTGCCAGCAGCCTAGGAGTGTATAGCAATCAGCCCCAGCATTTT. The entire variable domain, with the rest obtained from reference TRBV7-8 and TRBJ1-5, is as follows: GAGVSQSPRYKVAKRGQDVALRCDPISGHVSLFWYQQALGQGPEFLTYFQNEAQLDKSGLPSDRFFAERPEGSVSTLKIQRTQQEDSAVYLCASSLGVYSNQPQHFGDGTRLSIL.

This clone has only a few counts. Here the CDR3 DNA reads TGTGCCAGTAGTATGGCCCAGGGGGCCTACGAGCAGTACTTC. Protein product: CASSMAQGAYEQYF. The V call is TRBV19, the J call TRBJ2-7; 7 bases are a match to TRBD1. V was pared by 3 bases and J by 2 bases, with 4 bases of the junction left unmatched. Germline V gene data show CDR1 as LNHDA and CDR2 as SQIVND (reference sequence). The CDR3 has 14 residues.

The gene calls are TRBV15 and TRBJ2-7, with 8 bases fitting TRBD1. Losses at the gene ends were 5 bases for V and 4 bases for J; bases not matched to a gene: 10. The CDR3 has 15 amino acids. Germline CDR1 is LNHNV and CDR2 is YYDKDF (reference sequence). For the CDR3, the DNA is TGTGCCACCAGCCTACAGGGGGTACTAGGTTACGAGCAGTACTTC. This sequence encodes CATSLQGVLGYEQYF.

This clone has more than one count but fewer than ten. The gene calls are TRBV25-1 and TRBJ1-2; tentative D call: TRBD1 (6 bases). V was cut by 4 bases and J by 8 bases, with 14 bases left in between. Germline V gene sequence: CDR1 MGHDK, CDR2 SYGVNS. There are 13 residues in the CDR3. The CDR3 nucleotides read TGTGCCAGCAGTGGACAGGTAGTGGAAGGCTACACCTTC. This translates into CASSGQVVEGYTF.

CDR3 residues: CASRSRPATGAPSSYTF. The CDR3, as DNA: TGTGCCAGCAGATCAAGGCCCGCTACAGGGGCGCCGAGTAGCTACACCTTC. The chain uses TRBV7-9 and TRBJ1-2, with TRBD1 matching over 7 bases. Germline V gene lookup returns CDR1 SEHNR and CDR2 FQNEAQ (reference sequence). V shed 6 bases, J shed 9 bases, and the junction held 22 bases outside the gene matches. The CDR3 runs 17 residues.

In its sample, this clone was seen a few times. The chain has TRBV5-1 and TRBJ1-2; D unresolved. Germline CDR1 and CDR2: SGHRS and YFSETQ. V lost 0 bases, J lost 6 bases, and 12 bases lay in between. This CDR3 has 14 residues. CDR3 residues: CASSLVGTTDGYTF. DNA of the CDR3: TGCGCCAGCAGCTTGGTAGGAACCACAGATGGCTACACCTTC.

This clone came up a few times. In nucleotides, the CDR3 is TGTGCCAGCAGGCCGAACGCCTTACCCGGGAAAGAGACCCAGTACTTC. Protein product: CASRPNALPGKETQYF. V gene TRBV5-4 combines with J gene TRBJ2-5; TRBD2 might be the D (5 bases). Germline V CDR1 and CDR2: SGHNT, YYREEE (reference sequence). The CDR3 runs to 16 residues. V gave up 5 bases and J gave up 3 bases, with 20 bases separating them.

The chain couples TRBV25-1 to TRBJ2-1, with 13 bases fitting TRBD2. V shed 3 bases, J shed 0 bases, and the junction held 5 bases outside the gene matches. The CDR3 is made up of 18 amino acids. Germline V gene sequence: CDR1 MGHDK, CDR2 SYGVNS. This CDR3 reads CASSERGTSGTSYNEQFF. CDR3 sequence (DNA): TGTGCCAGCAGTGAGAGAGGGACTAGCGGGACCTCCTACAATGAGCAGTTCTTC.

This clone was observed a handful of times. This sequence joins TRBV7-8 and TRBJ2-1; 7 nucleotides line up with TRBD2. Germline V CDR1 and CDR2: SGHVS, FQNEAQ. This CDR3 region has 15 residues. J gave up 2 bases and V 4 bases, and 5 bases lay outside the gene matches. This CDR3 is CASSSTSVAYNEQFF. CDR3 sequence (DNA): TGTGCCAGCAGCTCAACTAGCGTCGCCTACAATGAGCAGTTCTTC.

This chain links TRBV5-1 with TRBJ1-1; the D gene is possibly TRBD1 (5 bases). There are 13 residues in the CDR3. Germline V gene sequence: CDR1 SGHRS, CDR2 YFSETQ. V lost 7 bases, J lost 10 bases, and 20 bases lay in between. CDR3 DNA: TGCGCCAGCGGAAGGGAGGGGTCCGGGGGAGCTTTCTTT. Amino acid sequence: CASGREGSGGAFF.

This clone was seen a few times. The J gene is TRBJ2-2, the V gene TRBV2; 7 nucleotides agree with TRBD2. The V gene end was trimmed by 11 bases and the J gene end by 3 bases; junction bases not matched to a gene: 6. Germline values: CDR1 SNHLY, CDR2 FYNNEI. The CDR3 length is 13 residues. The CDR3 region has the DNA TGTGCCGGATCTAGCGGATACACCGGGGAGCTGTTTTTT. This sequence encodes CAGSSGYTGELFF.

This clone appeared a few times. The gene calls are TRBV11-3 and TRBJ2-7; D possibly corresponds to TRBD1 (5 bases). The length of the CDR3 is 13 residues. Trimming left V 3 bases short and J 3 bases short, with 9 bases between. Germline V lookup: CDR1 SGHNT, CDR2 YENEEA. The CDR3 DNA reads as TGTGCCAGCAGCTTGATGACAGTCTACGAGCAGTACTTC. Protein: CASSLMTVYEQYF.

This sequence joins TRBV7-9 and TRBJ1-1; a possible D gene is TRBD1 (6 bases). This CDR3 has 13 amino acids. The V gene lost 5 bases and the J gene lost 1 base, with 8 bases spanning the gap. Germline values: CDR1 SEHNR, CDR2 FQNEAQ (reference sequence). CDR3 nucleotides: TGTGCCAGCAGCAAACAGGGGAACACTGAAGCTTTCTTT. Protein: CASSKQGNTEAFF.

This clone was seen more than once but under ten times. This rearrangement joins TRBV13 to TRBJ1-3; D unclear. The ends were cut back, 5 bases at V and 0 bases at J, with 11 bases in the middle. CDR1 PRHDT and CDR2 FYEKMQ come from the germline V gene (reference sequence). The CDR3 runs 15 residues. CDR3 region: CASSSPRSSGNTIYF. The CDR3 DNA reads as TGTGCCAGCAGCAGCCCCCGAAGCTCTGGAAACACCATATATTTT.

The chain couples TRBV6-6 to TRBJ1-3; unclear D gene. Germline V gene sequence: CDR1 MNHNY, CDR2 SVGAGI (reference sequence). V lost 0 bases to trimming and J lost 0 bases, with 6 bases between them. The length of the CDR3 is 15 residues. CDR3 sequence (DNA): TGTGCCAGCAGTTACTCGACATACTCTGGAAACACCATATATTTT. It encodes CASSYSTYSGNTIYF.

There are a few counts of this clone. The J gene is TRBJ2-5, the V gene TRBV5-4; tentatively, D is TRBD2 (6 bases). CDR1 is SGHNT, CDR2 YYREEE, per germline (reference sequence). The CDR3 is 14 amino acids. Trimming left V 1 base short and J 5 bases short, with 12 bases between. The CDR3 loop is CASSLLTRRETQYF. The CDR3 nucleotides are TGTGCCAGCAGCTTGCTGACTAGGAGGGAGACCCAGTACTTC.

This clone was counted a few times. The rearrangement uses TRBV27 and TRBJ2-3; TRBD2 aligns across 7 bases. J was trimmed by 3 bases and V by 8 bases; bases with no gene match: 11. Germline V gene sequence: CDR1 MNHEY, CDR2 SMNVEV (reference sequence). CDR3 length: 15 amino acids. The CDR3: CASGPSWGGTDTQYF. CDR3 DNA sequence: TGTGCCAGCGGCCCGAGTTGGGGAGGGACAGATACGCAGTATTTT.